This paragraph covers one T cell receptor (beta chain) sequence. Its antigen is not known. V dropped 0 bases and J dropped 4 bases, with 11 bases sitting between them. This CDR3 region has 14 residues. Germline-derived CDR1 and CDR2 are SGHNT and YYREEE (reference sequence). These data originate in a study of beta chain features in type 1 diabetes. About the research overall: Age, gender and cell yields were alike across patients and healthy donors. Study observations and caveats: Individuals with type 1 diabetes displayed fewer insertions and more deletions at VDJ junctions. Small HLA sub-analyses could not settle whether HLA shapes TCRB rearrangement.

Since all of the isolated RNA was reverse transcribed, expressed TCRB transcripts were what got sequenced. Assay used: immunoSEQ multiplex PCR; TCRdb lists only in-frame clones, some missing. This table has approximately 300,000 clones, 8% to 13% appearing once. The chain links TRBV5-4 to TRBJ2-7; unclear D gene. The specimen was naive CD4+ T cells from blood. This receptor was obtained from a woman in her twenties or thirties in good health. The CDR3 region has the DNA TGTGCCAGCAGCTTGGGAGACACATTGTACGAGCAGTACTTC. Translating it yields CASSLGDTLYEQYF.